This T cell receptor beta chain was retrieved from a study of blood T cell repertoires in COVID-19. Study-wide context: The samples span acute and convalescent COVID-19 from the United States, Italy and Spain. In each case, the material was cDNA or gDNA derived from T cells, B-cell-depleted T cells, or PBMCs.

V dropped 6 bases and J dropped 4 bases, with 10 bases sitting between them. The CDR3 extends over 13 amino acids. Germline lookup yields CDR1 SNHLY and CDR2 FYNNEI. Authors' analysis steps: Estimated nucleated cell counts came from reference gene primer amplification. Repertoires were generated with immunoSEQ multiplex PCR, while TCRdb's copy carries only in-frame clones and drops some. That table is the source of V, J and clone size, and D and trimming were worked out from the DNA. Here the sample spans some 100,000 clones, around nine tenths being singletons. The chain recombines TRBV2 with TRBJ1-3; weak D call: TRBD1 (5 bases). The sequence was collected from a man aged 50 to 60 with acute or convalescent COVID-19. The material sequenced was peripheral blood. CDR3 sequence (DNA): TGTGCCAGCAGACAGGATGCGGGAAACACCATATATTTT. This encodes CASRQDAGNTIYF.